A selection of T cell receptor beta chains follows, all from one sample in a study of vaccination and CD4 T cells after COVID-19. MiXCR, applied by TCRdb to the PCR reads, yields one record per CDR3 protein. This repertoire shows over 7,500 distinct CDR3 sequences, around 60% found once; its top ten account for about 30%. Their target antigens are unknown. Material: CD4+ T cells from blood, cultured in vitro. The receptors were gathered from a human donor who had recovered from COVID-19. Both conserved end residues are part of each CDR3. Each record gives: D gene, V gene, J gene, clone size, CDR3 protein, CDR3 DNA. The D gene is left open where the match is weak. Clone size, where shown, is once, few, many, or a class for clones that have expanded.

d_gene: .; v_gene: TRBV20-1; j_gene: TRBJ2-7; abundance: .; CDR3aa: CSARDRRVYEQYF; CDR3nt: TGCAGTGCTAGAGATCGGCGGGTCTACGAGCAGTACTTC
d_gene: .; v_gene: TRBV5-4; j_gene: TRBJ2-5; abundance: once; CDR3aa: CASSLWGSQETQYF; CDR3nt: TGTGCCAGCAGCCTCTGGGGCAGCCAAGAGACCCAGTACTTC
d_gene: .; v_gene: TRBV6-1; j_gene: TRBJ1-5; abundance: few; CDR3aa: CASKRNSNQPQHF; CDR3nt: TGTGCCAGCAAGAGGAATAGCAATCAGCCCCAGCATTTT
d_gene: .; v_gene: TRBV7-6; j_gene: TRBJ2-3; abundance: .; CDR3aa: CASTQSGHPGVDTQYF; CDR3nt: TGTGCCAGCACCCAATCTGGACATCCGGGCGTGGATACGCAGTATTTT
d_gene: .; v_gene: TRBV5-1; j_gene: TRBJ2-5; abundance: .; CDR3aa: CASSLGQQETQYF; CDR3nt: TGCGCCAGCAGCTTGGGGCAGCAAGAGACCCAGTACTTC
d_gene: .; v_gene: TRBV7-2; j_gene: TRBJ1-6; abundance: .; CDR3aa: CASRPGHQNSPLHF; CDR3nt: TGTGCCAGCAGGCCGGGACACCAAAATTCACCCCTCCACTTT
d_gene: .; v_gene: TRBV20-1; j_gene: TRBJ2-5; abundance: few; CDR3aa: CSARRTQETQYF; CDR3nt: TGCAGTGCTAGGAGGACACAAGAGACCCAGTACTTC
d_gene: .; v_gene: TRBV19; j_gene: TRBJ1-6; abundance: few; CDR3aa: CASSLKPPGTVYNSPLHF; CDR3nt: TGTGCCAGTAGTCTCAAACCCCCAGGGACCGTCTATAATTCACCCCTCCACTTT
d_gene: TRBD1; v_gene: TRBV6-5; j_gene: TRBJ1-4; abundance: .; CDR3aa: CASSSTGAGEKLFF; CDR3nt: TGTGCCAGCAGTTCGACAGGGGCGGGTGAAAAACTGTTTTTT
d_gene: .; v_gene: TRBV7-8; j_gene: TRBJ1-5; abundance: few; CDR3aa: CASSSDGYYNQPQHF; CDR3nt: TGTGCCAGCAGCTCGGATGGGTATTACAATCAGCCCCAGCATTTT
d_gene: TRBD1; v_gene: TRBV20-1; j_gene: TRBJ2-3; abundance: few; CDR3aa: CSAGGGTGVNTQYF; CDR3nt: TGCAGTGCGGGGGGCGGGACAGGGGTAAATACGCAGTATTTT
d_gene: TRBD1; v_gene: TRBV7-8; j_gene: TRBJ1-1; abundance: once; CDR3aa: CASSLDTGGVEAFF; CDR3nt: TGTGCCAGCAGCTTAGATACAGGGGGCGTTGAAGCTTTCTTT
d_gene: .; v_gene: TRBV15; j_gene: TRBJ1-3; abundance: few; CDR3aa: CATRREIGNTIYF; CDR3nt: TGTGCCACCCGGCGGGAAATCGGAAACACCATATATTTT
d_gene: .; v_gene: TRBV7-2; j_gene: TRBJ2-5; abundance: few; CDR3aa: CASSPRARDQETQYF; CDR3nt: TGTGCCAGCAGCCCCCGGGCCCGCGACCAAGAGACCCAGTACTTC
d_gene: TRBD1; v_gene: TRBV19; j_gene: TRBJ1-2; abundance: few; CDR3aa: CASRRTGEYYGYTF; CDR3nt: TGTGCCAGTAGGAGGACAGGGGAATACTATGGCTACACCTTC
d_gene: TRBD1; v_gene: TRBV24-1; j_gene: TRBJ2-5; abundance: .; CDR3aa: CAIGRDSFFGETQYF; CDR3nt: TGTGCCATCGGACGGGACAGTTTCTTTGGAGAGACCCAGTACTTC
d_gene: TRBD1; v_gene: TRBV27; j_gene: TRBJ1-1; abundance: .; CDR3aa: CASSPTGAGNTEAFF; CDR3nt: TGTGCCAGCAGCCCCACAGGGGCCGGGAACACTGAAGCTTTCTTT
d_gene: TRBD1; v_gene: TRBV2; j_gene: TRBJ1-2; abundance: .; CDR3aa: CASNRQGALSDYTF; CDR3nt: TGTGCCAGCAACCGACAGGGGGCCCTATCAGACTACACCTTC
d_gene: .; v_gene: TRBV2; j_gene: TRBJ1-3; abundance: .; CDR3aa: CASSEDRQGGNTIYF; CDR3nt: TGTGCCAGCAGTGAAGATCGGCAGGGTGGAAACACCATATATTTT
d_gene: .; v_gene: TRBV20-1; j_gene: TRBJ2-5; abundance: .; CDR3aa: CSATRTNQETQYF; CDR3nt: TGCAGTGCCACTAGGACGAACCAAGAGACCCAGTACTTC
d_gene: TRBD1; v_gene: TRBV24-1; j_gene: TRBJ2-1; abundance: .; CDR3aa: CATSPRGQGLGNEQFF; CDR3nt: TGTGCCACCTCCCCCCGAGGACAGGGATTGGGGAATGAGCAGTTCTTC
d_gene: .; v_gene: TRBV20-1; j_gene: TRBJ2-7; abundance: .; CDR3aa: CSARGPSFGEQYF; CDR3nt: TGCAGTGCTAGAGGCCCCTCCTTCGGCGAGCAGTACTTC
d_gene: TRBD2; v_gene: TRBV7-9; j_gene: TRBJ2-5; abundance: .; CDR3aa: CASSSGLAGETQYF; CDR3nt: TGTGCCAGCAGTTCGGGACTAGCGGGAGAGACCCAGTACTTC
d_gene: .; v_gene: TRBV20-1; j_gene: TRBJ1-1; abundance: .; CDR3aa: CSAIRGTDNTEAFF; CDR3nt: TGCAGTGCTATCCGGGGTACAGATAACACTGAAGCTTTCTTT
d_gene: .; v_gene: TRBV27; j_gene: TRBJ1-2; abundance: few; CDR3aa: CASSLSLLNPGYTF; CDR3nt: TGTGCCAGCAGTTTATCCCTTTTGAACCCTGGCTACACCTTC
d_gene: TRBD2; v_gene: TRBV25-1; j_gene: TRBJ2-3; abundance: large; CDR3aa: CASSEYSGGLADTQYF; CDR3nt: TGTGCCAGCAGTGAATACTCGGGGGGACTCGCAGATACGCAGTATTTT
d_gene: .; v_gene: TRBV4-1; j_gene: TRBJ1-4; abundance: .; CDR3aa: CASSQWGWGRNEKLFF; CDR3nt: TGCGCCAGCAGCCAATGGGGGTGGGGTCGTAATGAAAAACTGTTTTTT
d_gene: .; v_gene: TRBV20-1; j_gene: TRBJ1-1; abundance: .; CDR3aa: CSARGSTEAFF; CDR3nt: TGCAGTGCTAGGGGCAGCACTGAAGCTTTCTTT
d_gene: TRBD1; v_gene: TRBV5-5; j_gene: TRBJ1-4; abundance: .; CDR3aa: CASSSDRGPNEKLFF; CDR3nt: TGTGCCAGCAGCTCAGACAGGGGGCCTAATGAAAAACTGTTTTTT
d_gene: .; v_gene: TRBV7-2; j_gene: TRBJ2-5; abundance: .; CDR3aa: CASSLVGLETQYF; CDR3nt: TGTGCCAGCAGCTTAGTAGGTCTCGAGACCCAGTACTTC
d_gene: .; v_gene: TRBV2; j_gene: TRBJ2-2; abundance: .; CDR3aa: CASRETDTGELFF; CDR3nt: TGTGCCAGCAGGGAGACAGATACCGGGGAGCTGTTTTTT
d_gene: TRBD1; v_gene: TRBV6-5; j_gene: TRBJ1-3; abundance: .; CDR3aa: CASSFGTAFDTIYF; CDR3nt: TGTGCCAGCAGTTTCGGGACAGCATTTGACACCATATATTTT
d_gene: .; v_gene: TRBV12-3/TRBV12-4; j_gene: TRBJ2-7; abundance: .; CDR3aa: CASSFGRYRSHF; CDR3nt: TGTGCCAGCAGTTTCGGTCGGTACAGGTCTCACTTC
d_gene: .; v_gene: TRBV25-1; j_gene: TRBJ2-2; abundance: .; CDR3aa: CASSDRGDTGELFF; CDR3nt: TGTGCCAGCAGTGACAGGGGCGACACCGGGGAGCTGTTTTTT
d_gene: .; v_gene: TRBV19; j_gene: TRBJ2-3; abundance: .; CDR3aa: CATAGYTDTQYF; CDR3nt: TGTGCCACCGCAGGGTACACAGATACGCAGTATTTT
d_gene: .; v_gene: TRBV20-1; j_gene: TRBJ2-5; abundance: few; CDR3aa: CSASRVGKGPQETQYF; CDR3nt: TGCAGTGCTAGTCGAGTCGGGAAGGGACCCCAAGAGACCCAGTACTTC
d_gene: .; v_gene: TRBV11-3; j_gene: TRBJ2-5; abundance: .; CDR3aa: CASSLVGLYQETQYF; CDR3nt: TGTGCCAGCAGCTTAGTAGGGCTGTACCAAGAGACCCAGTACTTC
d_gene: .; v_gene: TRBV5-1; j_gene: TRBJ2-5; abundance: .; CDR3aa: CASSLGGAGQETQYF; CDR3nt: TGCGCCAGCAGCTTGGGCGGGGCGGGCCAAGAGACCCAGTACTTC
d_gene: .; v_gene: TRBV6-2/TRBV6-3; j_gene: TRBJ2-1; abundance: .; CDR3aa: CASSYFNEQFF; CDR3nt: TGTGCCAGCAGTTATTTCAATGAGCAGTTCTTC